This T cell receptor (beta chain) was found in a study of neurological immune-mediated disorders (dated by TCRdb to between 2018 and 2020). Describing the broader study: Among the 34 multiple sclerosis patients, relapsing-remitting MS was present in approximately 31 and secondary progressive MS was present in 3. The 90 to 120 TCR-beta libraries covered PBMC samples along with longitudinal samples, technical triplicates, and paired sorted CD4+ and CD8+ T-cell subsets. The cohort was made up of around 70 subjects, consisting of about 14 HAM/TSP patients, roughly 35 multiple sclerosis patients and about 20 healthy controls. The study compared peripheral blood TCR-beta repertoires of HTLV-I-associated myelopathy (HAM/TSP) patients, multiple sclerosis patients and healthy controls using UMI-based sequencing.

For sorted-subset TCR libraries, some 1 million sorted CD4+ or CD8+ T cells were used. Multiple sclerosis patients were enrolled in a US clinical protocol evaluating disease progression by magnetic resonance imaging. Peripheral blood was subjected to Ficoll-Hypaque density gradient centrifugation to isolate PBMCs, which were then cryopreserved in liquid nitrogen. Paired sorted CD4+ and CD8+ subsets came from healthy controls, HAM/TSP patients and MS patients. General findings and caveats noted by the study authors: In phylogenetic analysis, the repertoires of 18 of 34 MS patients grouped into a cluster of related CDR3 sequences, which suggests a possible signature at the repertoire level. No identical CDR3 amino acid sequences were found to be shared among expanded clones across subjects, suggesting that TCR-beta repertoires were private in all groups. The MS cluster showed no association with clinical or MRI features, and the authors stated that larger cohorts are needed. TCR clonal expansion was highest in HAM/TSP patients and lowest in MS patients, with MS patients falling below even healthy controls.

This clonotype was observed at least ten times. It lacks a known antigen. No base-level quality is on record; no much larger clone is a single base apart. Measured from the cysteine to the phenylalanine, the CDR3 is 15 residues long. Only the CDR3 DNA stays, 45 bases, in frame from base 1. Cut back by 8 bases and 4 bases, the V and J ends lie 20 bases apart. From a lookup of the germline V gene (reference sequence), CDR1 and CDR2 are LGHDT and YNNKEL. cDNA was synthesized by template-switch 5'RACE using a primer with a 10-nucleotide random unique molecular identifier that tagged each TCR transcript. Every sequencing run covered 15-18 subjects and yielded more than 170 million TCR-beta sequences. Total RNA was extracted with the RNeasy kit. The KAPA Real-time Library Amplification kit was used to amplify TCR-beta VDJ regions with primers targeting the TCR constant region and the 5'RACE anchor. A first PCR added sample indexes and Illumina adaptors, after which a second PCR increased the library yield. After Ampure bead purification, the roughly 650 bp TCR product was size-selected on a 2% E-gel SizeSelection system. Before pooling, libraries had their quality checked on a Bioanalyzer, their concentration measured with Qubit, and their quantity determined with the Kapa Library Quantification kit. Paired-end 2 x 150 bp sequencing of the libraries was performed on an Illumina HiSeq 2500. To increase sequence diversity, about 23-32% phiX was spiked into each library pool. Under the source paper's analysis protocol: Quality-filtered reads were processed with the UMI-based MiGEC pipeline, and over 80% of raw TCR sequences were removed by the MiGEC pipeline during error correction. IMGT germline references were used for aligning VDJ genes, and each clonotype was defined as a unique CDR3 amino acid sequence together with its V-J genes. Clonal expansion, Shannon diversity and CDR3 relatedness (CalcPairwiseDistances, ClusterSamples) were evaluated with VDJtools, and phylogenetic trees were built with CLCbio workbench. A clone was classed as expanded if it had 8 or more unique UMIs, a cutoff based on coefficient-of-variation modelling across technical triplicates. TCRdb applied fastp at Q25 and MiXCR to the public reads, then kept only in-frame beta chains. Rows are combined by CDR3 protein, so each entry shows the most common genes and DNA. TCRdb's processing, not the authors', yielded these V and J calls. The sample table shows over 45,000 distinct CDR3 sequences, and around 5.8% are seen once. Roughly 1.4% of the sample rests with the top ten.

This receptor was obtained from a woman younger than 30 with multiple sclerosis. The sequencing sample was made of CD4+ T cells from blood. Rearrangement joined TRBV3-1 to TRBJ1-2; 5 matching bases give a weak D call of TRBD1. In nucleotide form, the sequence is TGTGCCAGCCGAACCAGCGGGACTCAGACCTATGGCTACACCTTC. Its translation reads: CASRTSGTQTYGYTF.